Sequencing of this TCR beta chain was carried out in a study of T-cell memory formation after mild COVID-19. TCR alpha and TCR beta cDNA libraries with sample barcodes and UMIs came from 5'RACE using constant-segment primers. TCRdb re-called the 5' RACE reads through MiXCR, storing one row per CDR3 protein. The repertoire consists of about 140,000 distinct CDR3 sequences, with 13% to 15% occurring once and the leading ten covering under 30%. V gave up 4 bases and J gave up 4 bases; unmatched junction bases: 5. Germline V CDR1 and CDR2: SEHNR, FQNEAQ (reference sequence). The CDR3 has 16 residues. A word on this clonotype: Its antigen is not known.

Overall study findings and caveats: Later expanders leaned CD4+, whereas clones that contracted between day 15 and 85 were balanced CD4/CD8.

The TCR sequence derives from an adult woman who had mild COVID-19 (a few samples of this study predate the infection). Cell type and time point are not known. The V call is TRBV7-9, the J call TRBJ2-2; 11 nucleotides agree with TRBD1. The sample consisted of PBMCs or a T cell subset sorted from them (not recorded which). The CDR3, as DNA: TGTGCCAGCAGCTCGCCGGGACAGGGGGGCACCGGGGAGCTGTTTTTT. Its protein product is CASSSPGQGGTGELFF.